The 27 T cell receptor beta chains below all came from one sample that was sequenced in a study of breast tumors, draining lymph nodes, adjacent tissues. TCRdb used MiXCR to reprocess the multiplex PCR reads, holding one entry per CDR3 protein. Among 80,000 to 130,000 distinct CDR3 sequences, approximately 22% were seen once, and the ten largest hold roughly 1.2%. Breast cancer patients provided tissue from their axillary draining lymph nodes. The sample taken for sequencing was axillary lymph node tissue. All receptors derive from a female donor with breast cancer. Some clones in this sample may be carry-over from other donors' samples.

This clonotype was detected a few times. The chain uses TRBV12-1 and TRBJ1-5; the table's D call of TRBD1 was not tested on the DNA. TRBV12-1 is a known pseudogene. CDR3 length: 15 residues. The CDR3 loop is CASSPPGTENQPQHF. CDR3 DNA: TGTGCCAGCAGCCCCCCCGGGACAGAAAATCAGCCCCAGCATTTT.

This chain joins TRBV12-3 or TRBV12-4 and TRBJ1-1; D not resolved. Between the trimmed V and J ends, which lost 6 bases and 6 bases, there was a span of 8 bases. This CDR3 region has 11 residues. For the CDR3, the DNA is TGTGCCAGCAGGTTGGTGGCTGAAGCTTTCTTT. Translated: CASRLVAEAFF.

The table lists this clonotype with many counts. V gene TRBV25-1 combines with J gene TRBJ1-2; D is unresolved. Germline loops: CDR1 MGHDK, CDR2 SYGVNS. The CDR3 is made up of 15 amino acids. Trimming cost V 0 bases and J 2 bases, with 10 bases left between them. The CDR3 sequence is CASSEYPGANYGYTF. The CDR3 DNA reads TGTGCCAGCAGTGAATATCCGGGCGCAAACTATGGCTACACCTTC.

Many counts were recorded for this clonotype. This sequence joins TRBV11-1 and TRBJ2-7; 10 positions match TRBD1. J gave up 4 bases and V 5 bases, and 5 bases lay outside the gene matches. This CDR3 is built from 14 residues. Germline CDR1 is SGHAT and CDR2 is FQDESV (reference sequence). The CDR3 loop is CASSPDRGTYEQYF. CDR3 bases: TGTGCCAGCAGCCCGGACAGGGGGACTTACGAGCAGTACTTC.

In this sample, this clonotype turned up many times. The J gene is TRBJ2-7, the V gene TRBV6-5; 7 bases fit TRBD2. Germline CDR1 is MNHEY and CDR2 is SVGAGI. This CDR3 contains 14 residues. Germline trimming cut 5 bases from V and 4 bases from J; bases unmatched to any gene: 8. The DNA of the CDR3 is TGTGCCAGCAGTCCCCGGGGAGGGAATTACGAGCAGTACTTC. This translates into CASSPRGGNYEQYF.

The J gene is TRBJ2-4, the V gene TRBV28; TRBD2 matches 7 bases. J gave up 8 bases and V 7 bases, and 8 bases lay outside the gene matches. Germline V gives CDR1 MDHEN, CDR2 SYDVKM. This CDR3 region has 13 residues. DNA for the CDR3: TGTGCCAGCACCGGGCGGGGGAAAGACATTCAGTACTTC. Translating it yields CASTGRGKDIQYF.

This clonotype was seen many times. The rearrangement uses TRBV6-6 and TRBJ1-5; D is uncertain. The CDR3 spans 12 residues. Per the germline V gene, CDR1 is MNHNY and CDR2 is SVGAGI (reference sequence). V was pared by 10 bases and J by 0 bases, with 7 bases between. CDR3 sequence: CATCDSNQPQHF. The CDR3 DNA follows: TGTGCCACCTGCGATAGCAATCAGCCCCAGCATTTT.

This clonotype was seen repeatedly, ten times or more. This sequence joins TRBV2 and TRBJ2-7; weak D call: TRBD1 (7 bases). The CDR3 covers 15 residues. Germline values: CDR1 SNHLY, CDR2 FYNNEI. Trimming removed 7 bases at V and 3 bases at J, with 19 bases between. The CDR3 sequence is CASTGGPGTVYEQYF. In DNA, the CDR3 is TGTGCCAGCACCGGGGGCCCCGGGACAGTCTACGAGCAGTACTTC.

This clonotype was detected many times. The chain carries TRBV27 and TRBJ2-2; tentatively, D is TRBD2 (6 bases). The CDR3 consists of 15 residues. The V gene lost 7 bases and the J gene lost 0 bases, with 12 bases spanning the gap. Germline V gene sequence: CDR1 MNHEY, CDR2 SMNVEV (reference sequence). CDR3 residues: CASTAEGANTGELFF. In nucleotides, the CDR3 is TGTGCCAGCACAGCGGAGGGCGCGAACACCGGGGAGCTGTTTTTT.

The J gene is TRBJ1-5, the V gene TRBV19; D may be TRBD1 (5 bases). This CDR3 has 15 residues. V was shortened by 3 bases and J by 6 bases, with 15 bases between the two germline ends. The germline V gene encodes CDR1 LNHDA and CDR2 SQIVND (reference sequence). The CDR3 bases are TGTGCCAGTAGTATTAGGTTCGGGGCCGGTCAGCCCCAGCATTTT. This encodes CASSIRFGAGQPQHF.

This clonotype occurred many times. The rearrangement links TRBV12-3 or TRBV12-4 to TRBJ1-5; no clear D. Trimming left V 7 bases short and J 2 bases short, with 15 bases between. This CDR3 contains 15 residues. CDR3: CASTPGPAGNQPQHF. As DNA, the CDR3 is TGTGCCAGCACCCCCGGGCCCGCGGGCAATCAGCCCCAGCATTTT.

Turning to this clonotype: With a much larger clone just one base away, this may be a read error. The genes are TRBV2 and TRBJ2-2; TRBD2 matches 9 bases. This CDR3 has 18 amino acids. CDR1 is SNHLY, CDR2 FYNNEI, per germline. CDR3: CASREREGTSWGTRELFF. CDR3 DNA: TGTGCCAGCAGAGAAAGGGAGGGGACTAGCTGGGGCACCAGGGAGCTGTTTTTT.

This clonotype was recorded at least ten times. The rearrangement links TRBV2 to TRBJ2-7; unclear D gene. V was cut by 6 bases and J by 3 bases, with 9 bases left in between. This CDR3 comprises 12 residues. Germline loops: CDR1 SNHLY, CDR2 FYNNEI. The DNA of the CDR3 is TGTGCCAGCAGGGGATCTCTCTACGAGCAGTACTTC. This translates into CASRGSLYEQYF. Together with reference TRBV2 and TRBJ2-7, the CDR3 gives the full variable domain: EPEVTQTPSHQVTQMGQEVILRCVPISNHLYFYWYRQILGQKVEFLVSFYNNEISEKSEIFDDQFSVERPDGSNFTLKIRSTKLEDSAMYFCASRGSLYEQYFGPGTRLTVT.

This clonotype appeared many times. The DNA for the CDR3 is TGCAGTGCTAGAAGATTTGGGGACTACGAGCAGTACTTC. Translated, it gives CSARRFGDYEQYF. V and J are TRBV20-1 and TRBJ2-7, with D uncertain. Deletions cut 2 bases from V and 3 bases from J, with 11 bases between. The CDR3 is 13 amino acids. The germline CDR1 and CDR2 sequences are DFQATT and SNEGSKA (reference sequence).

This clonotype is medium-sized in the sample. The CDR3 sequence: CSAPRDRGYEQYF. The CDR3 DNA reads TGCAGTGCTCCCCGGGACAGGGGCTACGAGCAGTACTTC. The rearrangement joins TRBV20-1 to TRBJ2-7; 10 nucleotides align to TRBD1. This CDR3 is built from 13 residues. Trimming at V came to 5 bases and at J to 3 bases, leaving 4 bases not matched to a gene. Germline lookup yields CDR1 DFQATT and CDR2 SNEGSKA (reference sequence).

Points on this clonotype: Since a much larger clone is just one base distant, this may be a read error. J is TRBJ2-5 and V is TRBV19, with D hard to call. The CDR3 totals 14 residues. V lost 10 bases and J lost 4, with 19 bases in between. The germline V gene has CDR1 LNHDA and CDR2 SQIVND (reference sequence). CDR3: CATSVDQSLETQYF. The CDR3 bases are TGTGCCACCTCCGTGGACCAATCCCTAGAGACCCAGTACTTC.

This clonotype was detected many times. The rearrangement uses TRBV27 and TRBJ2-7, with 9 positions matching TRBD1. Germline CDR1 MNHEY, CDR2 SMNVEV (reference sequence). This CDR3 contains 13 residues. V lost 5 bases, J lost 5 bases, and 4 bases stayed unmatched. The CDR3 region is CASSIQGANEQYF. CDR3 bases: TGTGCCAGCAGTATACAGGGGGCAAACGAGCAGTACTTC.

In the case of this clonotype: A read error may be the cause here, since a much bigger clone is one base away. This CDR3 is CASTPWDRRGTQYF. In nucleotides, the CDR3 is TGTGCCAGCACCCCCTGGGACAGGAGAGGGACCCAGTACTTC. V and J are TRBV5-6 and TRBJ2-5; 8 bases agree with TRBD1. Germline CDR1 is SGHDT and CDR2 is YYEEEE. This CDR3 spans 14 amino acids. V lost 6 bases to trimming and J lost 7 bases; unmatched junction nucleotides: 11.

This clonotype showed up many times. For the CDR3, the DNA is TGTGCCAGCAGTTTTAGACAGGAAGAGACCCAGTACTTC. This codes for CASSFRQEETQYF. The chain joins TRBV12-3 or TRBV12-4 to TRBJ2-5; D perhaps matches TRBD1 (6 bases). V gave up 3 bases and J gave up 3 bases, with 8 bases separating them. CDR3 length: 13 amino acids.

This clonotype was counted many times. The V and J genes are TRBV4-1 and TRBJ2-7, with 8 nucleotides matching TRBD2. From germline, CDR1 is MGHRA and CDR2 YSYEKL. The CDR3 extends over 17 amino acids. V lost 0 bases, J lost 7 bases, and 14 bases stayed unmatched. The CDR3 region is CASSQDLPLAREVEQYF. As DNA, the CDR3 is TGCGCCAGCAGCCAAGACTTACCCCTCGCGCGGGAGGTTGAGCAGTACTTC.

This clonotype was detected a few times. This chain uses TRBV27 with TRBJ1-5, with D hard to call. With 2 bases removed from V and 1 base from J, the gap between germline ends came to 18 bases. Germline CDR1 and CDR2: MNHEY and SMNVEV (reference sequence). There are 18 residues in the CDR3. The CDR3 region is CASSLRPPSQESNQPQHF. The DNA of the CDR3 is TGTGCCAGCAGTTTAAGGCCCCCATCTCAGGAGAGCAATCAGCCCCAGCATTTT.

V usage is TRBV9 and J usage is TRBJ2-3; TRBD2 aligns across 7 bases. The germline V gene encodes CDR1 SGDLS and CDR2 YYNGEE. The CDR3 consists of 15 residues. The junction had 4 bases not matched to a gene; V was cut back by 0 bases and J by 3 bases. The CDR3 region has the DNA TGTGCCAGCAGCGTAGGGGGGAGGGGTACAGATACGCAGTATTTT. This translates into CASSVGGRGTDTQYF.

This clonotype has at least ten counts. The rearrangement links TRBV20-1 to TRBJ1-2; D uncertain. The CDR3 totals 13 residues. Trimming removed 1 base from V and 8 bases from J, with 14 bases in between. Per germline, CDR1 DFQATT and CDR2 SNEGSKA (reference sequence). The CDR3 spells CSARAGTSDGYTF. CDR3 bases: TGCAGTGCTAGAGCTGGTACCTCAGACGGCTACACCTTC.

For this clonotype: Just one base apart from a much larger clone, this may be a read error. The genes are TRBV19 and TRBJ1-2; no clear D gene. The CDR3 contains 14 residues. The V gene's germline CDR1 is LNHDA and CDR2 SQIVND (reference sequence). In DNA form, the CDR3 reads TGTGCCTGTAGAAAACCGGATCGATCCTATGGCTACACCTTC. It translates to CACRKPDRSYGYTF.

This clonotype was seen ten or more times. V usage is TRBV10-2 and J usage is TRBJ1-5, with 7 positions matching TRBD1. Trimming cost V 5 bases and J 0 bases; bases outside gene matches: 7. CDR3 length: 16 residues. Germline V gene sequence: CDR1 WSHSY, CDR2 SAAADI. The CDR3 DNA is TGCGCCAGCAGTTCCCACAGGGGTCCTAGCAATCAGCCCCAGCATTTT. Protein product: CASSSHRGPSNQPQHF.

A remark on this clonotype: This may be a read error, as it is one base from a much larger clone. This rearrangement joins TRBV5-1 to TRBJ1-4, with a possible D match to TRBD1 (6 bases). Between the trimmed V and J ends, which lost 4 bases and 7 bases, there was a span of 14 bases. This CDR3 contains 14 residues. Per germline, CDR1 SGHRS and CDR2 YFSETQ. CDR3 in DNA: TGCGCCAGCAGCGTACAGGGTCGCGCTGAAAAACTGTTTTTT. Protein sequence: CASSVQGRAEKLFF.

This clonotype turned up a few times. V usage is TRBV30 and J usage is TRBJ1-2, with a tentative D call TRBD1 (6 bases). The V end was cut by 0 bases, the J end by 3 bases, with 14 bases between. The germline CDR1 and CDR2 sequences are GTSNPN and SVGIG (reference sequence). The CDR3 runs 15 residues. CDR3 loop: CAWSVRGAQYYGYTF. The CDR3 DNA sequence: TGTGCCTGGAGTGTGCGGGGGGCACAGTACTATGGCTACACCTTC.